This T cell receptor (beta chain) was captured by sequencing in a study of human T cells and chemical hapten exposure (dated by TCRdb to the early 2020s). Study-level background: For sensitization, 2% DPC in acetone was applied to a roughly 2 cm by roughly 2 cm area of upper inner arm skin. Blood samples were taken from patients before sensitization (week 0) and at 2, 6 and about 24 weeks after DPC sensitization. For TCR sequencing, blood came from twenty-nine alopecia patients at anywhere from one to four time points (pre-sensitization, 2, 6 and 24 weeks). Libraries were pooled for sequencing, and variation in per-sample TCR yields was attributed mainly to small differences in library volumes within the pool. The mostly female patient cohort included alopecia areata with under or over 50% scalp involvement, alopecia totalis and alopecia universalis. Patients additionally received weekly therapeutic DPC doses to the scalp throughout the approximately 25-week study period. The study tracked peripheral blood TCR repertoire changes in vivo during primary and secondary sensitization to the hapten diphenylcyclopropenone (DPC) in alopecia patients. Patch testing was done on the upper back using Finn chambers containing 0.01% DPC, and results were scored after 6 days according to International Contact Dermatitis Research Group standards.

The study at large found these results: Repeated subsampling changed both the strength of the expansion versus patch-test correlation and the threshold at which the correlation became significant. Significantly more large CDR3 similarity clusters were formed by expanded TCRs than by pre-sensitization or healthy control sets, consistent with antigen-driven responses. Patch test score was positively correlated with the number of PT1 expanded TCRs, with significance at thresholds 8, 16 and 32 but not at 4. Alopecia, a presumed autoimmune disease, was present in all patients, so the immune response of the patients might differ from that of healthy individuals. The number of TCRs above 1 in 1000 frequency did not change with DPC sensitization; there was no evidence of global repertoire structure alterations.

Ten or more counts support this clonotype. The clone's antigen remains unknown. Within one base of it there is no much larger clone, and no base qualities were kept. The time point label, as the study defines it: patch test 2, 6 weeks after DPC sensitization. The intended sense of this specimen's treatment or condition label: therapeutic diphenylcyclopropenone sensitization with weekly scalp DPC. At every patch-test visit, the blood draw took place before the patch test was put on. Eligible patients were aged 18 to 70, diagnosed with alopecia, deemed suitable for DPC therapy, and excluded if pregnant. Unfractionated whole blood was collected in Tempus Blood RNA tubes, and total RNA was extracted from that blood. The library was generated by RACE. The instrument was a NextSeq 500. Library preparation attached unique molecular identifiers to individual cDNA molecules for quantitative, reproducible TCR counting. Each blood RNA sample was used to sequence both TCR alpha and TCR beta chains. In the authors' own workflow: Samples had a median of approximately 96,000 TCRs, with a range from roughly 23,224 to 750,000. V, J and CDR3 annotation of the TCR reads was performed with the Decombinator software suite. For PS versus PT1 abundance plots, all samples were subsampled to the same number of TCRs (28,000). TCRs were defined as expanded if absent before sensitization and observed at least eight times at the 2-week time point. TCRdb reran the public reads through fastp at Q25 and MiXCR, keeping productive beta chains. Every distinct CDR3 protein forms one entry, paired with its most common genes and DNA. These V and J calls rely on TCRdb rather than the paper's analysis. This sample gives hundreds of thousands of distinct CDR3 sequences in total; roughly 6.3% of them show up just once. The leading ten clones occupy about 5.4% of the sample.

From its cysteine to its phenylalanine, the CDR3 spans 14 amino acids. Just the 42-base CDR3 DNA is kept, in frame starting at base 1. Trimming takes 7 bases from V and 7 bases from J, and the germline ends sit 19 bases apart. Via the germline V gene (reference sequence), CDR1 is LGHDT and CDR2 YNNKEL. This receptor was taken from a woman under 30 with alopecia areata. Some clones in this sample may be carry-over from other donors' samples. The specimen comprised whole blood, sampled in connection with sensitization to the hapten diphenylcyclopropenone (DPC). The receptor chain draws on TRBV3-1 and TRBJ1-1; the D gene assignment is ambiguous. The CDR3: CASNDLNAKGEAFF. The DNA sequence follows: TGTGCCAGCAACGACCTTAATGCGAAAGGTGAAGCTTTCTTT.